Listed here are 9 T cell receptor beta chains from one sample, sequenced in a study of cytomegalovirus exposure and HLA in healthy donors. In the PCR, 60 Vbeta and 13 Jbeta primers were used. Repertoires were generated with immunoSEQ multiplex PCR, while TCRdb's copy carries only in-frame clones and drops some. The sample has approximately 150,000 clones; 70% to 80% are singletons. Sequenced sample: PBMCs. Receptors were obtained from a man aged 25-45 years in good health and CMV-seropositive.

J is TRBJ2-7 and V is TRBV2, with 7 bases fitting TRBD2. This CDR3 has 14 amino acids. Trimming cost V 3 bases and J 6 bases; bases outside gene matches: 8. Per the germline V gene, CDR1 is SNHLY and CDR2 is FYNNEI. The CDR3 region is CASSDLGRAGEQYF. CDR3 in DNA: TGTGCCAGCAGTGATTTAGGGAGGGCCGGCGAGCAGTACTTC.

The rearrangement links TRBV10-3 to TRBJ2-7; TRBD1 matches 8 bases. With 6 bases clipped from V and 6 bases from J, the junction kept 7 bases outside the gene matches. This CDR3 is 13 amino acids long. CDR1 and CDR2 from the germline V gene are ENHRY and SYGVKD. CDR3 residues: CAISPGQASEQYF. CDR3 coding DNA: TGTGCCATCAGCCCGGGACAGGCCTCCGAGCAGTACTTC.

The rearrangement links TRBV5-5 to TRBJ2-7; tentatively, D is TRBD2 (5 bases). V was pared by 4 bases and J by 2 bases, with 13 bases between. This CDR3 is 14 amino acids long. CDR1 is SGHKS and CDR2 is YYEKEE in the germline V gene (reference sequence). CDR3 region: CASSPGSGTYEQYF. CDR3 DNA: TGTGCCAGCAGCCCGGGATCCGGTACCTACGAGCAGTACTTC.

For this clone: The junction departs from germline at one end; a sequencing error may be responsible. This chain links TRBV10-3 with TRBJ1-5; 7 positions agree with TRBD1. The CDR3 sequence is 15 residues long. The germline gives CDR1 ENHRY, CDR2 SYGVKD. As DNA, the CDR3 is TGTGCCATCAGTCAGGGGGTGGATAGCGATCAGCCCCAGCATTTT. It encodes CAISQGVDSDQPQHF.

The rearrangement uses TRBV4-1 and TRBJ1-2; D not resolved. V was shortened by 1 base and J by 2 bases, with 11 bases between the two germline ends. CDR1 and CDR2 (germline): MGHRA, YSYEKL. The CDR3 length is 15 residues. CDR3 in DNA: TGCGCCAGCAGCCAAGCGTTACACAGCAACTATGGCTACACCTTC. Its translation is CASSQALHSNYGYTF.

The rearrangement links TRBV6-5 to TRBJ1-3; TRBD1 matches 8 bases. The CDR3 runs 14 residues. In germline, CDR1 is MNHEY, CDR2 SVGAGI. With 2 bases clipped from V and 3 bases from J, the junction kept 0 bases outside the gene matches. The CDR3 loop reads CASSYGQGGNTIYF. The DNA for the CDR3 is TGTGCCAGCAGTTACGGACAGGGTGGAAACACCATATATTTT.

The V and J genes are TRBV30 and TRBJ1-1, with 11 bases identical to TRBD1. Per germline, CDR1 GTSNPN and CDR2 SVGIG (reference sequence). The CDR3 loop spans 16 amino acids. V was clipped by 0 bases and J by 5 bases; unmatched bases: 8. The CDR3 sequence: CAWSVYGQGAGTEAFF. The CDR3 DNA is TGTGCCTGGAGTGTATACGGACAGGGGGCAGGGACTGAAGCTTTCTTT.

The CDR3 DNA follows: TGCGCCAGCAGCTTTCCACAGGGGGCGACCGGGGAGCTGTTTTTT. It codes for CASSFPQGATGELFF. The chain is built from TRBV5-1 and TRBJ2-2; TRBD1 aligns across 9 bases. Germline loops: CDR1 SGHRS, CDR2 YFSETQ. The CDR3 is 15 residues long. The V segment lost 2 bases and the J segment 5 bases; nucleotides outside the gene matches: 4.

V is TRBV5-6 and J is TRBJ2-1, with D possibly being TRBD1 (6 bases). V lost 5 bases and J lost 4, with 7 bases in between. CDR1 SGHDT and CDR2 YYEEEE come from the germline V gene. The CDR3 consists of 12 residues. In nucleotides, the CDR3 is TGTGCCAGCAGGCAGGGGTACAATGAGCAGTTCTTC. This gives the protein CASRQGYNEQFF.